This T cell receptor (beta chain) was captured by sequencing in a study of response to subunit inactivated influenza vaccine. General study points: That few new T cells are recruited by each seasonal influenza vaccination was the authors' suggestion.

The length of the CDR3 is 17 residues. The V gene lost 4 bases and the J gene lost 0 bases, with 15 bases spanning the gap. Germline CDR1 SNHLY, CDR2 FYNNEI. Of note for this clonotype: As yet, its antigen is unknown.

TCRdb re-called the RT-PCR reads through MiXCR, storing one row per CDR3 protein. The sample contains hundreds of thousands of distinct CDR3 sequences, about 8% of which appear only once. The V gene is TRBV2, the J gene TRBJ1-4; no clear D. This specimen consisted of PBMCs from blood, obtained less than 30 months after vaccination. This clonotype originated in a man aged 45 to 70 who received an inactivated influenza vaccine. The CDR3 here is CASSVATSAPTNEKLFF. CDR3 in DNA: TGTGCCAGCAGTGTGGCGACCTCGGCACCAACTAATGAAAAACTGTTTTTT.